The next 29 T cell receptor beta chains were all read from a single sample in a study of shared clonotypes between healthy human individuals. Positive CCR7 selection of CD45RO-negative cells yielded the naive CD8 cells, and terminally differentiated effector memory CD45RA+ cells were excluded. Measured with immunoSEQ multiplex PCR; TCRdb has only the in-frame clones, and not every one. Among roughly 2,000,000 clones, about 95% were seen once, and the ten largest hold 0.9% to 1.5%. The sequencing sample was made of naive CD8+ T cells sorted from blood. Receptor source: a young man in good health.

The V and J genes are TRBV5-6 and TRBJ1-4, with unresolved D. This CDR3 has 12 amino acids. The germline gives CDR1 SGHDT, CDR2 YYEEEE. V dropped 0 bases and J dropped 10 bases, with 7 bases sitting between them. CDR3 in DNA: TGTGCCAGCAGCTTGGCCGAGGGAAAACTGTTTTTT. This translates into CASSLAEGKLFF.

V gene TRBV5-1 combines with J gene TRBJ2-5; 9 positions agree with TRBD1. The CDR3 runs 15 residues. From germline, CDR1 is SGHRS and CDR2 YFSETQ. V trimming: 0 bases; J trimming: 4 bases; junction bases outside the gene matches: 4. The CDR3 DNA reads TGCGCCAGCAGCTTGGCCACAGGGGGCACAGAGACCCAGTACTTC. Its protein product is CASSLATGGTETQYF. Based on the CDR3 plus reference TRBV5-1 and TRBJ2-5, the full variable domain is KAGVTQTPRYLIKTRGQQVTLSCSPISGHRSVSWYQQTPGQGLQFLFEYFSETQRNKGNFPGRFSGRQFSNSRSEMNVSTLELGDSALYLCASSLATGGTETQYFGPGTRLLVL.

V gene TRBV6-5 combines with J gene TRBJ1-2, with D hard to call. Per the germline V gene, CDR1 is MNHEY and CDR2 is SVGAGI. V gave up 6 bases and J gave up 4 bases, with 12 bases separating them. The CDR3 totals 13 residues. The CDR3 region is CASSPEVSYGYTF. For the CDR3, the DNA is TGTGCCAGCAGCCCCGAAGTCTCCTATGGCTACACCTTC.

The rearrangement links TRBV11-2 to TRBJ2-4; 7 bases are a match to TRBD2. Losses at the gene ends were 5 bases for V and 0 bases for J; bases not matched to a gene: 4. This CDR3 is built from 15 residues. Germline V gene data show CDR1 as SGHAT and CDR2 as FQNNGV. In DNA form, the CDR3 reads TGTGCCAGCAGCCAAGCGGGGTTAGCCAAAAACATTCAGTACTTC. Encoded protein: CASSQAGLAKNIQYF.

The rearrangement joins TRBV6-6 to TRBJ1-1, with D uncertain. The V gene's germline CDR1 is MNHNY and CDR2 SVGAGI (reference sequence). The CDR3 is 15 residues long. Trimming pared 5 bases from V and 2 bases from J, leaving 15 bases between. The DNA of the CDR3 is TGTGCCAGCAGTCTTAACGTCGTCGCCAACACTGAAGCTTTCTTT. It yields the protein CASSLNVVANTEAFF.

Here the CDR3 DNA reads TGCGCCAGCAGCCAAGATCTGGAGGGCCCTGATGAGCAGTTCTTC. It yields the protein CASSQDLEGPDEQFF. The gene calls are TRBV4-3 and TRBJ2-1; D possibly corresponds to TRBD2 (6 bases). The germline V and J ends were trimmed by 0 bases and 8 bases, with 14 bases remaining between them. CDR3 length: 15 residues. CDR1 and CDR2 (germline): LGHNA, YSLEER.

The chain couples TRBV13 to TRBJ2-2, with 10 bases fitting TRBD2. V lost 5 bases and J lost 5; bases outside the gene matches: 5. The CDR3 covers 15 residues. The germline V gene encodes CDR1 PRHDT and CDR2 FYEKMQ (reference sequence). Written as DNA, the CDR3 is TGTGCCAGCAGCGCTAGCGGGAGTGGAACCGGGGAGCTGTTTTTT. Translating it yields CASSASGSGTGELFF.

The gene calls are TRBV7-9 and TRBJ2-3; D may be TRBD1 (8 bases). Looked up from germline, CDR1 is SEHNR and CDR2 is FQNEAQ (reference sequence). V gave up 3 bases and J gave up 1 base, with 14 bases separating them. The CDR3 covers 16 residues. Here the CDR3 reads CASSFNTGGGTDTQYF. CDR3 nucleotides: TGTGCCAGCAGCTTCAACACAGGGGGGGGCACAGATACGCAGTATTTT.

The gene calls are TRBV4-1 and TRBJ2-2; 11 nucleotides match TRBD2. Losses at the gene ends were 2 bases for V and 1 base for J; bases not matched to a gene: 3. Germline V CDR1 and CDR2: MGHRA, YSYEKL. The CDR3 runs to 17 residues. Here the CDR3 reads CASSQSTSGMNTGELFF. The DNA of the CDR3 is TGCGCCAGCAGCCAATCGACTAGCGGGATGAACACCGGGGAGCTGTTTTTT.

This chain links TRBV29-1 with TRBJ2-7; 9 nucleotides agree with TRBD2. Germline V gives CDR1 SQVTM, CDR2 ANQGSEA. This CDR3 contains 14 residues. V shed 1 base, J shed 5 bases, and the junction held 6 bases outside the gene matches. CDR3 DNA sequence: TGCAGCGTTGAAGGTCTAGCGGGGAGAGACGAGCAGTACTTC. Its translation is CSVEGLAGRDEQYF.

V and J are TRBV14 and TRBJ2-7; 10 bases map to TRBD1. CDR1 and CDR2 (germline): SGHDN, FVKESK. Trimming cost V 4 bases and J 3 bases; bases outside gene matches: 3. The CDR3 covers 14 residues. In DNA, the CDR3 is TGTGCCAGCAGCCTTCGGACAGGGGGCTACGAGCAGTACTTC. It yields the protein CASSLRTGGYEQYF.

The chain recombines TRBV6-4 with TRBJ1-1; 9 nucleotides agree with TRBD1. The V and J ends lost 3 bases and 11 bases, in that order; junction bases with no gene match: 7. Germline V gives CDR1 MRHNA, CDR2 SNTAGT. CDR3 size: 13 residues. The CDR3 is CASSEIEGQGAFF. DNA of the CDR3: TGTGCCAGCAGTGAAATTGAAGGACAGGGGGCTTTCTTT.

V and J are TRBV4-1 and TRBJ2-7, with D perhaps being TRBD1 or TRBD2 (7 bases each). The germline CDR1 and CDR2 sequences are MGHRA and YSYEKL. CDR3 length: 16 residues. The V end lost 3 bases, the J end lost 2 bases, and 17 bases lay between the germline ends. In nucleotides, the CDR3 is TGCGCCAGCAGCCATGAGGGGAGGGGGCTGGCCTACGAGCAGTACTTC. The encoded protein is CASSHEGRGLAYEQYF.

In its sample, this clone was seen once. V usage is TRBV30 and J usage is TRBJ2-7; 7 nucleotides align to TRBD2. This CDR3 contains 13 residues. CDR1 and CDR2 from the germline V gene are GTSNPN and SVGIG (reference sequence). The V segment lost 5 bases and the J segment 6 bases; nucleotides outside the gene matches: 10. The CDR3 region has the DNA TGTGCCTGGGACCTAGCGGTGTTTGGCGAGCAGTACTTC. Protein product: CAWDLAVFGEQYF. The whole variable domain, remainder taken from reference TRBV30 and TRBJ2-7, is SQTIHQWPATLVQPVGSPLSLECTVEGTSNPNLYWYRQAAGRGLQLLFYSVGIGQISSEVPQNLSASRPQDRQFILSSKKLLLSDSGFYLCAWDLAVFGEQYFGPGTRLTVT.

This chain connects TRBV7-2 to TRBJ2-7, with 9 nucleotides matching TRBD1. CDR1 is SGHTA and CDR2 is FQGNSA in the germline V gene. J gave up 0 bases and V 2 bases, and 8 bases lay outside the gene matches. This CDR3 spans 17 amino acids. As DNA, the CDR3 is TGTGCCAGCAGCTTACCCCTAGGGACAGGGCCCTCCTACGAGCAGTACTTC. Its protein is CASSLPLGTGPSYEQYF.

With regard to this clone: Different DNA sequences within this sample yield the same CDR3. The chain employs TRBV19 and TRBJ1-1; D is perhaps TRBD1 (5 bases). CDR3 size: 13 residues. Germline V gives CDR1 LNHDA, CDR2 SQIVND (reference sequence). Trimming removed 3 bases at V and 4 bases at J, with 9 bases between. The CDR3 is CASSMTGGTEAFF. The CDR3, as DNA: TGTGCCAGTAGTATGACGGGGGGCACTGAAGCTTTCTTT.

The chain carries TRBV30 and TRBJ1-1, with D tentatively TRBD1 (5 bases). The ends were cut back, 4 bases at V and 1 base at J, with 10 bases in the middle. In germline, CDR1 is GTSNPN, CDR2 SVGIG (reference sequence). The CDR3 covers 13 residues. The CDR3 reads CAWTGRWNTEAFF. The CDR3 nucleotides read TGTGCCTGGACAGGGCGGTGGAACACTGAAGCTTTCTTT.

The rearrangement joins TRBV30 to TRBJ2-7; perhaps TRBD2 as D (6 bases). The germline V gene encodes CDR1 GTSNPN and CDR2 SVGIG (reference sequence). The V and J ends lost 3 bases and 5 bases respectively, with 17 bases between them. This CDR3 is 14 amino acids long. The CDR3 DNA reads TGTGCCTGGAGGGGAGGTGGAACCTTAGACGAGCAGTACTTC. It yields the protein CAWRGGGTLDEQYF.

The chain recombines TRBV7-9 with TRBJ1-5, with a possible D match to TRBD1 (5 bases). CDR3 length: 14 residues. Germline loops: CDR1 SEHNR, CDR2 FQNEAQ (reference sequence). The ends were cut back, 5 bases at V and 4 bases at J, with 12 bases in the middle. In nucleotides, the CDR3 is TGTGCCAGCAGCGCTACGGACACTAATCAGCCCCAGCATTTT. Its protein product is CASSATDTNQPQHF.

V and J are TRBV10-2 and TRBJ2-1; D gene unclear. The germline V gene has CDR1 WSHSY and CDR2 SAAADI. This CDR3 is 14 amino acids long. V was cut by 6 bases and J by 7 bases, with 16 bases left in between. The CDR3: CASRTPGLLNEQFF. CDR3 nucleotide sequence: TGCGCCAGCAGGACCCCGGGCCTCCTAAATGAGCAGTTCTTC.

The rearrangement joins TRBV7-9 to TRBJ1-1; 8 bases agree with TRBD1. V lost 5 bases to trimming and J lost 1 base; unmatched junction nucleotides: 9. This CDR3 contains 16 residues. Germline assignment: CDR1 SEHNR and CDR2 FQNEAQ (reference sequence). CDR3 coding DNA: TGTGCCAGCAGCCCTTTAATGGACAGGGAGAACACTGAAGCTTTCTTT. Residues: CASSPLMDRENTEAFF.

This clone was recorded only once. The rearrangement links TRBV2 to TRBJ2-5, with 14 bases identical to TRBD2. This CDR3 region has 19 residues. Germline V lookup: CDR1 SNHLY, CDR2 FYNNEI. V dropped 4 bases and J dropped 1; count of bases not matched to a gene: 11. CDR3 sequence reads: CASSVVKGLAGVLQETQYF. In DNA form, the CDR3 reads TGTGCCAGCAGTGTGGTTAAGGGACTAGCGGGAGTTCTCCAAGAGACCCAGTACTTC.

The V and J genes are TRBV7-8 and TRBJ2-7, with 9 bases identical to TRBD2. V lost 5 bases and J lost 5; bases outside the gene matches: 10. The CDR3 has 15 amino acids. From germline, CDR1 is SGHVS and CDR2 FQNEAQ. The CDR3 nucleotides read TGTGCCAGCAGCACCGGGACTAGCTTTTGGGACGAGCAGTACTTC. Amino acid sequence: CASSTGTSFWDEQYF. The entire variable domain, with the rest obtained from reference TRBV7-8 and TRBJ2-7, is as follows: GAGVSQSPRYKVAKRGQDVALRCDPISGHVSLFWYQQALGQGPEFLTYFQNEAQLDKSGLPSDRFFAERPEGSVSTLKIQRTQQEDSAVYLCASSTGTSFWDEQYFGPGTRLTVT.

This chain links TRBV9 with TRBJ2-7; 11 bases are a match to TRBD2. Germline CDR1 reads SGDLS; CDR2 reads YYNGEE. The trim removed 0 bases at V and 6 bases at J, leaving 5 bases unmatched. CDR3 length equals 15 residues. The CDR3 protein is CASSVEGTSGVEQYF. The CDR3 DNA is TGTGCCAGCAGCGTAGAGGGGACTAGCGGAGTCGAGCAGTACTTC.

The chain employs TRBV7-3 and TRBJ2-2, with no clear D. Per the germline V gene, CDR1 is SGHTA and CDR2 is FQGTGA. The length of the CDR3 is 13 residues. Between the trimmed V and J ends, which lost 5 bases and 6 bases, there was a span of 10 bases. The CDR3 DNA sequence: TGTGCCAGCAGCCACGTGGGTGCCGGGGAGCTGTTTTTT. It codes for CASSHVGAGELFF.

The rearrangement uses TRBV2 and TRBJ2-1; 7 nucleotides align to TRBD1. This CDR3 contains 15 residues. J gave up 3 bases and V 5 bases, and 7 bases lay outside the gene matches. In germline, CDR1 is SNHLY, CDR2 FYNNEI. Written as DNA, the CDR3 is TGTGCCAGCAGTCTCGGCCAGGGGGTCTACAATGAGCAGTTCTTC. Residues: CASSLGQGVYNEQFF.

Remarks on this clone: The same CDR3 also results from other DNA sequences found in this sample. The chain combines TRBV5-4 with TRBJ2-7; D might be TRBD2 (6 bases). The V gene lost 3 bases and the J gene lost 0 bases, with 13 bases spanning the gap. This CDR3 is built from 15 residues. Looked up from germline, CDR1 is SGHNT and CDR2 is YYREEE (reference sequence). CDR3 loop: CASSSGQGLSYEQYF. CDR3 in DNA: TGTGCCAGCAGCTCCGGGCAGGGACTCTCCTACGAGCAGTACTTC.

Comment on this clone: This same CDR3 is encoded by further DNA sequences in the sample. This chain joins TRBV6-6 and TRBJ2-7; possible D gene TRBD1, 5 bases. The CDR3 length is 13 residues. The V end lost 2 bases, the J end lost 3 bases, and 8 bases lay between the germline ends. Germline V lookup: CDR1 MNHNY, CDR2 SVGAGI (reference sequence). This CDR3 is CASSYSDSYEQYF. In nucleotides, the CDR3 is TGTGCCAGCAGTTACAGTGACAGCTACGAGCAGTACTTC.

The chain combines TRBV28 with TRBJ1-1, with a tentative D call TRBD1 (5 bases). Deletions cut 7 bases from V and 0 bases from J, with 9 bases between. CDR3 length: 13 amino acids. CDR1 is MDHEN, CDR2 SYDVKM, per germline. CDR3 coding DNA: TGTGCCAGCAAGGACACCTTGAACACTGAAGCTTTCTTT. Amino acids: CASKDTLNTEAFF.